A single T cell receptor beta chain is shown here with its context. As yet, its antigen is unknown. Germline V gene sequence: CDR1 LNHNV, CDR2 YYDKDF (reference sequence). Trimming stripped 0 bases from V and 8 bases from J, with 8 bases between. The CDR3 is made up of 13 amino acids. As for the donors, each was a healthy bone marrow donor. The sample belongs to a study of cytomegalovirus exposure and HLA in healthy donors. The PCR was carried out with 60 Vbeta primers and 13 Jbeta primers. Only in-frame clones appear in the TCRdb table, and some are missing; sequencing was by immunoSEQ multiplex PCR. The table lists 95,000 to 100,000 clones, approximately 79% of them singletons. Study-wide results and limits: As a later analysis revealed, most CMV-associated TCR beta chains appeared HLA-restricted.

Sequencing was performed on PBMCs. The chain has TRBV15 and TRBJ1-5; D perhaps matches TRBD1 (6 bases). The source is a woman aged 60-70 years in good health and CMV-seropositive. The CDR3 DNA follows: TGTGCCACCAGCAGAGATCGGGACAAGCCCCAGCATTTT. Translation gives CATSRDRDKPQHF.